This T cell receptor (beta chain) was recovered during a study of control samples from healthy donors and cancer patients. The CDR3 covers 13 residues. V shed 0 bases and J shed 5 bases, with 8 bases lying between them. Germline assignment: CDR1 SGHNT and CDR2 YYREEE (reference sequence). Sequencing was performed with immunoSEQ multiplex PCR; in TCRdb, only in-frame clones are kept and a portion is missing. The sample contains roughly 130,000 clones, roughly nine tenths of which appear only once. This sequence joins TRBV5-4 and TRBJ1-2; D possibly corresponds to TRBD1 (6 bases). Sequencing was done on a sample of blood. The sequence was obtained from a woman aged 25 to 45 in good health. The CDR3 DNA reads TGTGCCAGCAGCTTGGGGGGGGCATATGGCTACACCTTC. Protein: CASSLGGAYGYTF.